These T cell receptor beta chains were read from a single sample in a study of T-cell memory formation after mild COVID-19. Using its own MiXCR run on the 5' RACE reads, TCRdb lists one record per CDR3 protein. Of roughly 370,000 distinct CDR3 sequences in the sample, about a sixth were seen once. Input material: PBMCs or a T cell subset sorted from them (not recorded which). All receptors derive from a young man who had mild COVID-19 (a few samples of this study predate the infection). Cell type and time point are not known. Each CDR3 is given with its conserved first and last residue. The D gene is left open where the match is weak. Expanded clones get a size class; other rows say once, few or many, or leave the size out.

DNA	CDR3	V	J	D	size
TGTGCCAGCAGCTTCGGGTTAGGCAGGGACATTCAGTACTTC	CASSFGLGRDIQYF	TRBV7-9	TRBJ2-4	NA	NA
TGTGCCAGCAGTTACTCGGTCAGCGGGGGGGCCCGTAGCAATGAGCAGTTCTTC	CASSYSVSGGARSNEQFF	TRBV6-5	TRBJ2-1	TRBD2	few
TGTGCCAGCAGCCTGGACAGAAAAAACTATGGCTACACCTTC	CASSLDRKNYGYTF	TRBV5-4	TRBJ1-2	NA	NA
TGTGCCAGCAGCTTAGAAGGGGAAGAGACCCAGTACTTC	CASSLEGEETQYF	TRBV7-9	TRBJ2-5	NA	many
TGCAGCGTTGAAGGTGGGGCCTACTACACAGATACGCAGTATTTT	CSVEGGAYYTDTQYF	TRBV29-1	TRBJ2-3	NA	few
TGCGCCAGCAGCCAAGGAAACGGCGCGATTAATTCACCCCTCCACTTT	CASSQGNGAINSPLHF	TRBV4-3	TRBJ1-6	NA	many
TGTGCCAGCAGCTTGGTCCGGGGGAACAGCTATGAGCAGTTCTTC	CASSLVRGNSYEQFF	TRBV5-6	TRBJ2-1	NA	many
TGTGCCAGCAGTGTCCGGACTAGCGGGGCCCCCGGTACGCAGTATTTT	CASSVRTSGAPGTQYF	TRBV12-3/TRBV12-4	TRBJ2-3	TRBD2	few
TGTGCCAGCAGCTCCCTCTCTTACACGCAGTATTTT	CASSSLSYTQYF	TRBV7-2	TRBJ2-3	NA	few
TGTGCCAGCAGCTTGGTAGGGGCGAGAACAGATACGCAGTATTTT	CASSLVGARTDTQYF	TRBV5-5	TRBJ2-3	NA	few
TGTGCCAGCAGACCTCGACAGGGGAGGACCGGGGAGCTGTTTTTT	CASRPRQGRTGELFF	TRBV12-3/TRBV12-4	TRBJ2-2	TRBD1	NA
TGTGCCAGCAGCTTTCCTAACAATGGCTACACCTTC	CASSFPNNGYTF	TRBV7-2	TRBJ1-2	NA	NA
TGTGCCAGCAGCCGAAGCAGGGGTGAAAAACTGTTTTTT	CASSRSRGEKLFF	TRBV3-1	TRBJ1-4	NA	NA
TGTGCCTGGAGCTCCGGGGTGCGAGAGACCCAGTACTTC	CAWSSGVRETQYF	TRBV30	TRBJ2-5	NA	NA
TGTGCCAGCTCACCTCGCGAGGGAACTAATGAAAAACTGTTTTTT	CASSPREGTNEKLFF	TRBV18	TRBJ1-4	NA	NA
TGTGCCAGCAGCCCGACAGGGGGCAATAACATTCAGTACTTC	CASSPTGGNNIQYF	TRBV7-2	TRBJ2-4	TRBD1	few
TGTGCCAGCAGCGAACCGGGACTAGCGGGGAACAATGAGCAGTTCTTC	CASSEPGLAGNNEQFF	TRBV11-3	TRBJ2-1	TRBD2	NA
TGTGCCAGCAGCCCCCCCGGTCTTTCCAATGAGCAGTTCTTC	CASSPPGLSNEQFF	TRBV11-3	TRBJ2-1	NA	NA
TGTGCCAGCATGGATGGACGATTTGAAGCTTTCTTT	CASMDGRFEAFF	TRBV28	TRBJ1-1	NA	NA
TGTGCCAGCGGAAGGGACAGGGGGGATGGCTACACCTTC	CASGRDRGDGYTF	TRBV3-1	TRBJ1-2	TRBD1	NA